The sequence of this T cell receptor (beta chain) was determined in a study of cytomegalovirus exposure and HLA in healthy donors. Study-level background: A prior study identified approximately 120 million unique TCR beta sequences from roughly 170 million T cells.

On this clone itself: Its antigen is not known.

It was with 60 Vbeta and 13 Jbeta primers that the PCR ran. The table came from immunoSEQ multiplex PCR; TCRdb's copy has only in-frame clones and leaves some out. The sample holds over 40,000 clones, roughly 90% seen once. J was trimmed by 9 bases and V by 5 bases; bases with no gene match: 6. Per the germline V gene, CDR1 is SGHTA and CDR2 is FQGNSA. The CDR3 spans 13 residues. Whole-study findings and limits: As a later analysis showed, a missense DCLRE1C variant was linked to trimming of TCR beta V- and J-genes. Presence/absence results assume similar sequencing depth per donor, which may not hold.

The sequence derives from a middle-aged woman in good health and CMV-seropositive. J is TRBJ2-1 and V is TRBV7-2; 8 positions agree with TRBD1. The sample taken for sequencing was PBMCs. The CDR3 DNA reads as TGTGCCAGCAGCACTCGGACAGGGAGTGAGCAGTTCTTC. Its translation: CASSTRTGSEQFF.